The 6 T cell receptor beta chains reported below all come from one sample, sequenced in a study of cytomegalovirus exposure and HLA in healthy donors. This PCR relied on a set of 60 Vbeta primers and 13 Jbeta primers. Profiling relied on immunoSEQ multiplex PCR, and the TCRdb table lists in-frame clones only, not all of them. This sample carries some 150,000 clones, around 78% of them seen once, and the ten largest clones take roughly 2.1%. The source material was PBMCs. The receptors originated from a woman in her twenties or thirties in good health and CMV-seropositive.

The chain links TRBV7-2 to TRBJ2-3; tentative D call: TRBD2 (5 bases). The germline gives CDR1 SGHTA, CDR2 FQGNSA. Trimming cost V 10 bases and J 2 bases, with 16 bases left between them. CDR3 length equals 14 residues. The CDR3 DNA is TGTGCCACCCGAAGAGGGAGCCTCACAGATACGCAGTATTTT. Translated, it gives CATRRGSLTDTQYF.

The rearrangement uses TRBV5-4 and TRBJ2-7; D not certain. The germline V and J ends were trimmed by 0 bases and 6 bases, with 10 bases remaining between them. Germline assignment: CDR1 SGHNT and CDR2 YYREEE (reference sequence). The CDR3 totals 13 residues. This chain's CDR3 is CASSLVLVGEQYF. The CDR3 DNA follows: TGTGCCAGCAGCTTGGTCCTGGTCGGCGAGCAGTACTTC.

This chain connects TRBV5-5 to TRBJ2-5, with 8 bases fitting TRBD2. Germline trimming cut 1 base from V and 9 bases from J; bases unmatched to any gene: 5. The V gene's germline CDR1 is SGHKS and CDR2 YYEKEE (reference sequence). The CDR3 contains 13 residues. This CDR3 reads CASSLLPGGAQYF. CDR3 bases: TGTGCCAGCAGCTTGTTACCGGGAGGGGCCCAGTACTTC.

The rearrangement uses TRBV9 and TRBJ1-2; D may be TRBD1 (5 bases). The CDR3 contains 13 residues. V dropped 5 bases and J dropped 7 bases, with 15 bases sitting between them. Germline assignment: CDR1 SGDLS and CDR2 YYNGEE. The CDR3: CASRLGGGTGYTF. Written as DNA, the CDR3 is TGTGCCAGCAGGTTGGGCGGAGGGACTGGCTACACCTTC.

This clone is a singleton in its sample. V gene TRBV2 combines with J gene TRBJ1-3; a weak D match, TRBD1 (5 bases). The V and J ends lost 5 bases and 3 bases respectively, with 17 bases between them. The germline V gene has CDR1 SNHLY and CDR2 FYNNEI. The CDR3 contains 16 residues. The CDR3: CASSKDQGVVGNTIYF. The CDR3, as DNA: TGTGCCAGCAGTAAGGACCAGGGTGTGGTTGGAAACACCATATATTTT.

Comments on this clone: The junction shows a germline mismatch at one end, possibly a read error. The V and J genes are TRBV19 and TRBJ1-1; D is unresolved. Germline CDR1 LNHDA, CDR2 SQIVND (reference sequence). CDR3 size: 13 residues. In nucleotides, the CDR3 is TGTGCCAGTAGCATAGCCAGGAACACTGAAGCTTTCTTT. Residues: CASSIARNTEAFF. Supplemented by reference TRBV19 and TRBJ1-1, the full variable domain reads DGGITQSPKYLFRKEGQNVTLSCEQNLNHDAMYWYRQDPGQGLRLIYYSQIVNDFQKGDIAEGYSVSREKKESFPLTVTSAQKNPTAFYLCASSIARNTEAFFGQGTRLTVV.